The T cell receptor (beta chain) under discussion was sequenced for a study of patients and donors after allogeneic stem cell transplantation. In its sample, this clonotype was seen a few times. TCRdb re-called the RT-PCR reads through MiXCR, storing one row per CDR3 protein. In the table there are about 40,000 distinct CDR3 sequences, about 31% of which are singletons. The sequence was collected from a human donor who was either an allogeneic HSCT recipient or a stem cell or donor lymphocyte infusion donor (not recorded which). It is not recorded whose cells these are; they may come from a transplant donor. The sequenced material came from blood, either unsorted or a sorted T cell fraction (not recorded which).

The CDR3 nucleotides are TGTGCCAGCAGAGGGGGACAACGATTTAATGAAAAACTGTTTTTT. Encoded protein: CASRGGQRFNEKLFF. The chain links TRBV28 to TRBJ1-4, with a tentative D call TRBD1 (6 bases). Germline CDR1 MDHEN, CDR2 SYDVKM. This CDR3 spans 15 amino acids. Trimming removed 6 bases from V and 4 bases from J, with 15 bases in between.